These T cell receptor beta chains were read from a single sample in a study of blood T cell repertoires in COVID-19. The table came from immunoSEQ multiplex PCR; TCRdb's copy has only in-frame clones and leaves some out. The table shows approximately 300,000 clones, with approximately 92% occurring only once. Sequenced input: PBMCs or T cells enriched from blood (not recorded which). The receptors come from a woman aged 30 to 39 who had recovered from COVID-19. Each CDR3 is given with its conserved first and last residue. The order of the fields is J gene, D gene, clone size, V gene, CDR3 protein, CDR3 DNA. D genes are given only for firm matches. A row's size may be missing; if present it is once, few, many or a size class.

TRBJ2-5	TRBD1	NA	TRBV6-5	CASSRTGGETQYF	TGTGCCAGCAGTAGGACAGGGGGCGAGACCCAGTACTTC
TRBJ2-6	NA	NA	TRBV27	CASSALRGPGANVLTF	TGTGCCAGCAGTGCCCTCCGAGGGCCTGGGGCCAACGTCCTGACTTTC
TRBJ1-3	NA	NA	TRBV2	CASSTQGSGNTIYF	TGTGCCAGCAGTACCCAGGGTTCTGGAAACACCATATATTTT
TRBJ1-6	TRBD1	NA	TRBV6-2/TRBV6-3	CASSYRTGGGSPLHF	TGTGCCAGCAGTTACCGGACAGGCGGGGGGTCACCCCTCCACTTT
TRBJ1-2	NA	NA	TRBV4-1	CASSQAGPAGGYTF	TGCGCCAGCAGCCAAGCAGGTCCGGCGGGCGGCTACACCTTC
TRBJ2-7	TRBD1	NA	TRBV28	CASSFTGTGNYEQYF	TGTGCCAGCAGTTTCACCGGGACAGGGAACTACGAGCAGTACTTC
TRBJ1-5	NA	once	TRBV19	CASSIGGMSNQPQHF	TGTGCCAGTAGTATCGGGGGAATGAGCAATCAGCCCCAGCATTTT
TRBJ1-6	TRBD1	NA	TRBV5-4	CASSSGQGVGSPLHF	TGTGCCAGCAGCTCCGGACAGGGGGTGGGGTCACCCCTCCACTTT
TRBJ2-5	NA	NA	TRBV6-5	CASSFGLNRGGETQYF	TGTGCCAGCAGTTTTGGCTTAAACAGGGGGGGGGAGACCCAGTACTTC
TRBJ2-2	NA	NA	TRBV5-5	CASLFSADYTGELFF	TGTGCCAGCCTGTTTTCGGCGGATTACACCGGGGAGCTGTTTTTT
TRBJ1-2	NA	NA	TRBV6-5	CASSYQGTGRFGYTF	TGTGCCAGCAGTTACCAGGGGACGGGTCGATTTGGCTACACCTTC
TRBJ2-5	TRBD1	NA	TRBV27	CASRATGPGETQYF	TGTGCCAGCAGGGCGACAGGGCCTGGAGAGACCCAGTACTTC
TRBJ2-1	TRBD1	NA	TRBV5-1	CASSWTGNEQFF	TGCGCCAGCAGCTGGACAGGCAATGAGCAGTTCTTC
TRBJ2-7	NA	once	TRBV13	CASSQPGHSYEQYF	TGTGCCAGCAGCCAGCCGGGACACTCCTACGAGCAGTACTTC
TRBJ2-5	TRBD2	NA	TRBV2	CASRLAGGEETQYF	TGTGCCAGCAGGCTAGCGGGAGGCGAAGAGACCCAGTACTTC
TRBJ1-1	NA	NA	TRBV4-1	CASSQELGGVTEAFF	TGCGCCAGCAGCCAAGAGCTTGGGGGGGTCACTGAAGCTTTCTTT
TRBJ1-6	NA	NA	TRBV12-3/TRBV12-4	CASKVEVSPLHF	TGTGCCAGCAAGGTGGAGGTATCACCCCTCCACTTT
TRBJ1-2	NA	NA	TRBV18	CASSPPGGLRGYTF	TGTGCCAGCTCACCACCGGGGGGATTGAGAGGCTACACCTTC
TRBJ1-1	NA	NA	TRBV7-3	CASSSGANTEAFF	TGTGCCAGCAGCTCGGGTGCCAACACTGAAGCTTTCTTT
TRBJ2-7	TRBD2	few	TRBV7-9	CASSYPTGGRRSPYEQYF	TGTGCCAGCAGCTACCCGACGGGGGGGCGACGGTCCCCCTACGAGCAGTACTTC
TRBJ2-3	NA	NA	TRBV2	CASSPDYSRGTDTQYF	TGTGCCAGCAGCCCCGACTATTCGAGGGGCACAGATACGCAGTATTTT
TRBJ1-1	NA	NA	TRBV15	CATSKNRKNTEAFF	TGTGCCACCAGCAAAAACAGAAAGAACACTGAAGCTTTCTTT
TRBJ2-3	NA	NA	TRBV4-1	CASSQVHLPTDTQYF	TGCGCCAGCAGCCAAGTGCACTTACCCACAGATACGCAGTATTTT
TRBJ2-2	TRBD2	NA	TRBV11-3	CASSPLAGAGTGELFF	TGTGCCAGCAGCCCATTAGCGGGAGCGGGCACCGGGGAGCTGTTTTTT
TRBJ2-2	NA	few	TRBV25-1	CASSWLEGELFF	TGTGCCAGCAGTTGGCTTGAAGGGGAGCTGTTTTTT
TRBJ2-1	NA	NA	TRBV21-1	CASSRDRIYNEQFF	TGTGCCAGCAGCCGAGACAGGATCTACAATGAGCAGTTCTTC
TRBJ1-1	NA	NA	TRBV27	CASSLTPGGYTEAFF	TGTGCCAGCAGTTTGACTCCGGGGGGGTACACTGAAGCTTTCTTT
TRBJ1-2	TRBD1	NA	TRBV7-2	CASSSTGTVPRGYGYTF	TGTGCCAGCAGCTCTACCGGGACAGTTCCCCGTGGCTATGGCTACACCTTC
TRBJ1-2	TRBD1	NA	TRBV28	CASSRGTGTGTGYTF	TGTGCCAGCAGCCGCGGGACCGGGACAGGGACAGGCTACACCTTC
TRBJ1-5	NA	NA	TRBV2	CASSEAGYSNQPQHF	TGTGCCAGCAGTGAGGCGGGCTATAGCAATCAGCCCCAGCATTTT
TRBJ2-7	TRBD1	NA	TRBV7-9	CASSLPWDREGEQYF	TGTGCCAGCAGCTTGCCCTGGGACAGGGAAGGCGAGCAGTACTTC
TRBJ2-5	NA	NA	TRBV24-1	CATSFGGKTQYF	TGTGCCACCAGTTTCGGGGGAAAGACCCAGTACTTC
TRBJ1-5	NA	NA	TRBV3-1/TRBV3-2	CASSQDFRGSNQPQHF	TGTGCCAGCAGCCAAGATTTTAGAGGTAGCAATCAGCCCCAGCATTTT
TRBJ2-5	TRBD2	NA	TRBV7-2	CASSLELAGSLETQYF	TGTGCCAGCAGCTTAGAGCTAGCGGGGTCCCTAGAGACCCAGTACTTC
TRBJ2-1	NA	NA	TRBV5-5	CASSPWTRGMVFF	TGTGCCAGCAGCCCCTGGACACGTGGTATGGTGTTCTTC
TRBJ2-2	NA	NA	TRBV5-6	CASSLVGQVNTGELFF	TGTGCCAGCAGCTTAGTGGGCCAGGTCAACACCGGGGAGCTGTTTTTT
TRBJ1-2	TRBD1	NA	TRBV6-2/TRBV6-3	CASSMGTVYGYTF	TGTGCCAGCAGCATGGGGACAGTTTATGGCTACACCTTC
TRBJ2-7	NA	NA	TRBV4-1	CASSQDSYRTYEQYF	TGCGCCAGCAGCCAAGACTCGTACAGGACCTACGAGCAGTACTTC
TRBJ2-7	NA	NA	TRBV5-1	CASSPGGPYYSYEQYF	TGCGCCAGCAGCCCAGGGGGGCCCTATTACTCCTACGAGCAGTACTTC
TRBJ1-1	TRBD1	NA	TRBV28	CASSPGQGFTEAFF	TGTGCCAGCAGTCCGGGACAGGGCTTCACTGAAGCTTTCTTT
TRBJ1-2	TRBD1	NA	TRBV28	CASSGETGGNYGYTF	TGTGCCAGCAGTGGAGAGACAGGGGGCAACTATGGCTACACCTTC
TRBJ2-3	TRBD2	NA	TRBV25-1	CASSGGAADTQYF	TGTGCCAGCAGCGGGGGGGCCGCAGATACGCAGTATTTT
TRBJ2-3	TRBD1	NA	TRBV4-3	CASSREPGGDDTQYF	TGCGCCAGCAGCCGGGAGCCAGGGGGCGACGATACGCAGTATTTT
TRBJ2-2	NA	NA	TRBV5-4	CASSRDVEGGELFF	TGTGCCAGCAGCCGGGATGTGGAGGGCGGGGAGCTGTTTTTT
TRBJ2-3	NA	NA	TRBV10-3	CAISGGSPTDTQYF	TGTGCCATCAGTGGAGGGTCCCCCACAGATACGCAGTATTTT
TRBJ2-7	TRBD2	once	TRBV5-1	CASSLTLRTSSPYEQYF	TGCGCCAGCAGCCTCACCCTTAGGACTAGCAGTCCCTACGAGCAGTACTTC
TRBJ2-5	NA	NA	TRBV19	CASSIVQQETQYF	TGTGCCAGTAGTATAGTCCAGCAAGAGACCCAGTACTTC
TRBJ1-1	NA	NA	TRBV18	CASSSGENTEAFF	TGTGCCAGCTCATCGGGAGAGAACACTGAAGCTTTCTTT
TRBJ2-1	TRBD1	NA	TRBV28	CASSSTTGTALREQFF	TGTGCCAGCAGTTCCACAACCGGGACAGCATTACGTGAGCAGTTCTTC
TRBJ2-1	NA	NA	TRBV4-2	CASSQELELDTRNEQFF	TGTGCCAGCAGCCAAGAACTGGAACTAGATACCCGCAATGAGCAGTTCTTC
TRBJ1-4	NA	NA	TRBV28	CASSPSVGAWRKLFF	TGTGCCAGCAGCCCTAGTGTTGGGGCGTGGAGAAAACTGTTTTTT
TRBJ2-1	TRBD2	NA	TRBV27	CASSFLGGSIYNEQFF	TGTGCCAGCAGTTTTTTAGGCGGGAGTATCTACAATGAGCAGTTCTTC
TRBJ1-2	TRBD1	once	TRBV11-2	CASSYRTGGAYGVGYTF	TGTGCCAGCAGTTATCGGACAGGGGGCGCCTATGGGGTAGGCTACACCTTC
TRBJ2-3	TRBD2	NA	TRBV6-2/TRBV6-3	CASSEAGRADTQYF	TGTGCCAGCAGCGAAGCGGGGAGGGCAGATACGCAGTATTTT
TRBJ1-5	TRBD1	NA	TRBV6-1	CASSEGGQGVSQPQHF	TGTGCCAGCAGTGAAGGGGGACAGGGGGTGAGTCAGCCCCAGCATTTT
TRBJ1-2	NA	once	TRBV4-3	CASSQDWTAFNFYTF	TGCGCCAGCAGCCAAGATTGGACAGCCTTCAATTTCTACACCTTC
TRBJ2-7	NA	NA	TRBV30	CAWRTEGGLEQYF	TGTGCCTGGAGGACAGAGGGGGGGCTCGAGCAGTACTTC